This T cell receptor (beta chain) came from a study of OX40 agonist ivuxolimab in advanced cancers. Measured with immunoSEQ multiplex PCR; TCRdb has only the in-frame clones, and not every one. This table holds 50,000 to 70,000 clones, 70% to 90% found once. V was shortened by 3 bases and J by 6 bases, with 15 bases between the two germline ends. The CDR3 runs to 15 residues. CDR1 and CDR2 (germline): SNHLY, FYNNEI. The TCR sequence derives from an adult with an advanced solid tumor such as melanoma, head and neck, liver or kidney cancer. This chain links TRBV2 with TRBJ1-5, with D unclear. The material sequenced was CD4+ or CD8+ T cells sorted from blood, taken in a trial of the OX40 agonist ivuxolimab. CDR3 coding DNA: TGTGCCAGCAGTGATAGGTCAGGACGGTTTCAGCCCCAGCATTTT. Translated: CASSDRSGRFQPQHF.